This T cell receptor beta chain stems from a study of cytomegalovirus exposure and HLA in healthy donors. Profiling relied on immunoSEQ multiplex PCR, and the TCRdb table lists in-frame clones only, not all of them. This table has 250,000 to 400,000 clones, approximately 85% appearing once. The CDR3 spans 15 residues. Between the trimmed V and J ends, which lost 2 bases and 0 bases, there was a span of 8 bases. Germline V gives CDR1 MNHEY, CDR2 SVGAGI. The rearrangement joins TRBV6-5 to TRBJ1-5, with a possible D match to TRBD1 (5 bases). The sample comprised PBMCs. This receptor was taken from a young man in good health and CMV-seronegative. This CDR3 is CASSYDSLSNQPQHF. For the CDR3, the DNA is TGTGCCAGCAGTTACGACAGCCTTAGCAATCAGCCCCAGCATTTT.